This T cell receptor beta chain was identified in a study of cytomegalovirus exposure and HLA in healthy donors. General observations from the study: Analyzed later, most CMV-associated TCR beta chains appeared HLA-restricted. TRBV6-2, TRBV6-3 and some other V segments were unresolvable in 87-base-pair reads.

In its sample, this clone was seen once. Its cognate antigen is unknown. Germline lookup yields CDR1 SGHVS and CDR2 FNYEAQ. V trimming: 5 bases; J trimming: 3 bases; junction bases outside the gene matches: 10. CDR3 size: 17 residues. PCR employed 60 Vbeta and 13 Jbeta primers. Method: immunoSEQ multiplex PCR; TCRdb's copy keeps in-frame clones and lacks some. The data show roughly 150,000 clones, with over 60% seen just once and 3% held by the top ten. The TCR was taken from a young woman in good health and CMV-seropositive. The gene calls are TRBV7-6 and TRBJ2-3; 11 nucleotides align to TRBD2. Sequencing input: PBMCs. The CDR3 DNA follows: TGTGCCAGCAGCATTCCGACTAGCGGGGAGTATACAGATACGCAGTATTTT. Its protein is CASSIPTSGEYTDTQYF.